These T cell receptor beta chains were read from a single sample in a study of OX40 agonist ivuxolimab in advanced cancers. Some clones are missing from TCRdb's copy, which holds only in-frame ones; the method was immunoSEQ multiplex PCR. The sample shows tens of thousands of clones, 81% of them seen only once. The source was CD4+ or CD8+ T cells sorted from blood, collected in a trial of the OX40 agonist ivuxolimab. The receptors shown here come from an adult with an advanced solid tumor such as melanoma, head and neck, liver or kidney cancer. Each CDR3 is given without its conserved first and last residue. A clone size is listed for some rows: how often the clone was seen (once, few, many), or a class if it is expanded.

14	NA	TRBJ2-1	TRBV27	ASSLLALAEVDEQF
12	NA	TRBJ2-7	TRBV4-1	ASSQAAVSYEQY
13	NA	TRBJ1-1	TRBV4-1	ASRRATGTGMEAF
14	NA	NA	TRBV7-6	ASSLNLGRTAYEQY
11	NA	TRBJ1-4	TRBV28	ASSLGQDKKLF
15	NA	TRBJ2-1	TRBV11-3	ASSLAPSTSGNNEQF
11	NA	TRBJ1-2	TRBV29-1	SALATGIYGYT
12	NA	TRBJ1-1	TRBV7-2	ASRVRQGETEAF
13	NA	TRBJ2-6	TRBV30	ACRNRESGANVLT
9	few	TRBJ2-1	TRBV7-9	ASSPQAEQF
12	NA	TRBJ1-5	TRBV4-2	ASSQGTGNQPQH
14	NA	TRBJ2-7	TRBV2	ASSEPGSTNSYEQY
12	NA	TRBJ1-1	TRBV30	AWKEGGRTTEAF
13	once	TRBJ2-1	TRBV11-3	ASSPRDRGPNEQF
13	NA	TRBJ2-1	TRBV19	ASSLRGSSYNEQF
13	NA	TRBJ2-2	TRBV5-1	ASSVLGQGAGELF
11	NA	TRBJ2-7	TRBV7-2	ASSIGTSGEQY
9	NA	TRBJ2-1	TRBV11-2	ASSLLREQF
12	NA	TRBJ1-5	TRBV30	AWSGGGSNQPQH
13	NA	TRBJ2-2	TRBV4-1	ASSQRTENTGELF
14	NA	TRBJ2-7	TRBV28	ASSLSSGRFSYEQY
12	NA	TRBJ2-2	TRBV6-6	ASKTGGNTGELF
15	NA	TRBJ2-6	TRBV5-1	ASSTGQGASGANVLT
9	NA	TRBJ1-1	TRBV11-2	ASTGDTEAF
11	NA	TRBJ1-2	TRBV18	ASSLDGAYGYT
12	NA	TRBJ2-1	TRBV6-6	ASKAGAQGNEQF
14	NA	TRBJ2-3	TRBV7-2	ASRRGTYISTDTQY
15	NA	TRBJ1-1	TRBV28	ASSLGHRESAVTEAF
13	NA	TRBJ2-3	TRBV5-1	ASSLQGMGTDTQY
12	once	TRBJ1-5	TRBV28	ASSSGQGNQPQH
13	many	TRBJ2-7	TRBV6-5	ASRGGLGSSYEQY
11	NA	TRBJ2-7	TRBV2	ASQLGAFGEQY
10	NA	TRBJ2-5	TRBV29-1	SVTSGEETQY
13	NA	TRBJ1-2	TRBV6-6	ASSKDRGRSWGYT
13	NA	TRBJ2-4	TRBV7-2	ASSTLAGESNIQY
12	NA	TRBJ1-1	TRBV19	ASIGTDQNTEAF
12	NA	TRBJ2-7	TRBV6-5	ASRDLTGRSEQY
12	NA	TRBJ2-3	TRBV7-9	ASSPGLSTDTQY
13	NA	TRBJ1-6	TRBV7-8	ASSLETGYNSPLH
13	NA	TRBJ2-7	TRBV6-1	ASNSRDRGSYEQY
13	NA	TRBJ2-7	TRBV6-5	ASSYFRGIAYEQY
12	NA	TRBJ1-1	TRBV18	ASSPPSRAGVAF
12	NA	TRBJ2-1	TRBV5-1	ASRTSAAANEQF
13	NA	TRBJ1-4	TRBV9	ASSVSPTVVEKLF
14	NA	TRBJ2-1	TRBV27	ASSLSWEDLVSEQF
15	few	TRBJ2-1	TRBV4-3	ASSQGGWTSGSDEQF
13	few	TRBJ1-5	TRBV18	ASSPQQGEGQPQH
11	NA	NA	TRBV11-2	ASSSGLGDEQY
13	NA	TRBJ2-1	TRBV5-1	ASSLRAGGPGEQF
8	NA	TRBJ2-5	TRBV5-8	ASFRETQY